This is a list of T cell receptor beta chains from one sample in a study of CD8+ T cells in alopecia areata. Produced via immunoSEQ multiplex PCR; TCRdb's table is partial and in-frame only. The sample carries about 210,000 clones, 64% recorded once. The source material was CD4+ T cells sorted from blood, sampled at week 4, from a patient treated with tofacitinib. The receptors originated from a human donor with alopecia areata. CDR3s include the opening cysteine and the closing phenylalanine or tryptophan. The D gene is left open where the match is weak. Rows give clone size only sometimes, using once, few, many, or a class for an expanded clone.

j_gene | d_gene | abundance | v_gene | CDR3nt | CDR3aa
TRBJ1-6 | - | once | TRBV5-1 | TGCGCCAGCAGCTTGGGGCTAGACGGTACACCCCTCCACTTT | CASSLGLDGTPLHF
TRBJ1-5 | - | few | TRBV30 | TGTGCCTGGAGTGTGTCGGTTAGCAATCAGCCCCAGCATTTT | CAWSVSVSNQPQHF
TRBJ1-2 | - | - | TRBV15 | TGTGCCACCAGGAGCACAGATTCCTATGGCTACACCTTC | CATRSTDSYGYTF
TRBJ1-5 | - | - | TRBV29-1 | TGCAGCGTTGAAGGGGGGGGAGGTCAGCCCCAGCATTTT | CSVEGGGGQPQHF
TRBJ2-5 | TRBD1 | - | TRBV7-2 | TGTGCCAGCAGCCCCCACCACAGGGGGCGTAAGACCCAGTACTTC | CASSPHHRGRKTQYF
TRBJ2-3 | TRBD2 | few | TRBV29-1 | TGCAGCGTAGCGGGGCTCGCCACAGATACGCAGTATTTT | CSVAGLATDTQYF
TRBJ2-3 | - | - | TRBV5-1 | TGCGCCAGCAGCTTGGATACCCCTAACACAGATACGCAGTATTTT | CASSLDTPNTDTQYF
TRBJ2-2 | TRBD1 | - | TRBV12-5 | TGTGCTAGTGGTTTGGTACGGAGGGGCTTAACGACAGGGGACGGATCGAACACCGGGGAGCTGTTTTTT | CASGLVRRGLTTGDGSNTGELFF
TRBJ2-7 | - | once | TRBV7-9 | TGTGCCAGCAGCCAAGGGCAGGGAAGATTCTACGAGCAGTACTTC | CASSQGQGRFYEQYF
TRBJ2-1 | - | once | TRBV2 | TGTGCCAGCAGTGAAGCGTGGTCAGGGAATGAGCAGTTCTTC | CASSEAWSGNEQFF
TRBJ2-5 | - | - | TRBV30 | TGTGCCTGGAGTGCCCTGGTCCAAGAGACCCAGTACTTC | CAWSALVQETQYF
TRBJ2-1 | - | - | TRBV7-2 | TGTGCCAGCAGCCCCTCCCGGACTTCCAATGAGCAGTTCTTC | CASSPSRTSNEQFF
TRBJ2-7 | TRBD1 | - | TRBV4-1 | TGCGCCAGCAGCCATCCGGGACAGGAAAGCTGGACCTCCTACGAGCAGTACTTC | CASSHPGQESWTSYEQYF
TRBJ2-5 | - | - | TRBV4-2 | TGTGCCAGCAGCCAAGATTCGGGGCAAGAGACCCAGTACTTC | CASSQDSGQETQYF
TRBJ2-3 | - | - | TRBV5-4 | TGTGCCAGCAGCTTGGATCAGCGGCGTACAGATACGCAGTATTTT | CASSLDQRRTDTQYF
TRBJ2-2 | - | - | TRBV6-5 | TGTGCCAGCAGTTACAACCGGAACACCGGGGAGCTGTTTTTT | CASSYNRNTGELFF
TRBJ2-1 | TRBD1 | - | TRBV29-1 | TGCAGCGTTGTAGGGGGGACAGGGGGCAATGAGCAGTTCTTC | CSVVGGTGGNEQFF
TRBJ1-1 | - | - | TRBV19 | TGTGCCAGTAGTCCTTCAGGGTGGCCTGAAGCTTTCTTT | CASSPSGWPEAFF
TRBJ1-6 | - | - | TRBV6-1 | TGTGCCAGCAGTGAAGACCTCGCGACAGGCTCGGGGAATTCACCCCTCCACTTT | CASSEDLATGSGNSPLHF
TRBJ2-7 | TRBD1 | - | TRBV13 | TGTGCCAGCAGCTCCGCCGGGACAGAAGGCTCCAAGCAGTACTTC | CASSSAGTEGSKQYF
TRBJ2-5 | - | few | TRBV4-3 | TGCGCCAGCAGCCAAGAGGGTCATCTCAGGGGGGGAGAGACCCAGTACTTC | CASSQEGHLRGGETQYF
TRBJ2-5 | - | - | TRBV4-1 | TGCGCCAGCAGCCGGGTCCGATTTGAGACCCAGTACTTC | CASSRVRFETQYF
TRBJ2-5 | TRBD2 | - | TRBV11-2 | TGTGCCAGCAGGTTCAGCGGGGGGGCTCCTTATACCCAGTACTTC | CASRFSGGAPYTQYF
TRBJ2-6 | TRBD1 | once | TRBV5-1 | TGCGCCAGCAGTTGGACAGGGGCTGGGGCCAACGTCCTGACTTTC | CASSWTGAGANVLTF
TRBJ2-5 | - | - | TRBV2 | TGTGCCAGCGCGGGAGAGACAGGCCCTATTGTGCCCCAGTACTTC | CASAGETGPIVPQYF
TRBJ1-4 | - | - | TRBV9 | TGTGCCAGCAGCGTAGGGTATGGCTTTGAAAAACTGTTTTTT | CASSVGYGFEKLFF
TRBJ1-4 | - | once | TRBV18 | TGTGCCAGCTCACCGCTTTCCGGGAACGACCTAACTAATGAAAAACTGTTTTTT | CASSPLSGNDLTNEKLFF
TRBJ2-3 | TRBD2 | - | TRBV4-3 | TGCGCCAGCAGCCAGGGCCCAGGTGGGACTACCCAGTATTTT | CASSQGPGGTTQYF
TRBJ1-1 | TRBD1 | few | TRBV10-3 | TGTGCCATCAGTGAGTCCTCCGCTGGACAGGGTGGAGCTTTCTTT | CAISESSAGQGGAFF
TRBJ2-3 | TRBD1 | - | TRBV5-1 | TGCGCCAGCAGCTTCTCAGGGGGCGTGTGGGGAGATACGCAGTATTTT | CASSFSGGVWGDTQYF
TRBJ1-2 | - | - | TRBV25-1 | TGTGCCAGCAGCCCCCGGGACACCTATGGCTACACCTTC | CASSPRDTYGYTF
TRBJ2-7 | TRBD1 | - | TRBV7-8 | TGTGCCAGCAGCTTACCCCCCGGGACAGATTACTACGAGCAGTACTTC | CASSLPPGTDYYEQYF
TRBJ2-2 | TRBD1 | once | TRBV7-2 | TGTGCCAGCAGCAACGGACGGGGACAGAGGAACACCGGGGAGCTGTTTTTT | CASSNGRGQRNTGELFF
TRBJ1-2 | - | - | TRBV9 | TGTGCCAGCAGCGAGAGGGACGGCTATGGCTACACCTTC | CASSERDGYGYTF
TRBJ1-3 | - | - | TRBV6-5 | TGTGCCAGCAGTTACTCGGGTGGGCAATTGGGAAACACCATATATTTT | CASSYSGGQLGNTIYF
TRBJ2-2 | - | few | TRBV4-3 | TGCGCCAGCAGCCAAGATTCGCGCACCGGGGAGCTGTTTTTT | CASSQDSRTGELFF
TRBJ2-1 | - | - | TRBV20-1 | TGCAGTGCCCGGACCTATGAGCAGTTCTTC | CSARTYEQFF
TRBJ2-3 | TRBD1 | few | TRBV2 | TGTGCCAGCAGTGGGACAGGGGGCATAGATACGCAGTATTTT | CASSGTGGIDTQYF
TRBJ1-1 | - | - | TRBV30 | TGTGCCTGGAGTGTACGAGTAAGCTCGGTCACTGAAGCTTTCTTT | CAWSVRVSSVTEAFF
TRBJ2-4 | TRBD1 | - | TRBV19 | TGTGCCAGTAGTTCCCGACAGGGTCTCAGAAACATTCAGTACTTC | CASSSRQGLRNIQYF
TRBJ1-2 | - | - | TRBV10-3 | TGTGCCATCAGATCAGATACAGGTTCCTATGGCTACACCTTC | CAIRSDTGSYGYTF
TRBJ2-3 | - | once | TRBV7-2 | TGTGCCAGCAGCTTAGGGATAGAGACGCAGTATTTT | CASSLGIETQYF
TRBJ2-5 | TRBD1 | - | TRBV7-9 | TGTGCCAGCCAGGGGCCTTGGACAGGTCAAGAGACCCAGTACTTC | CASQGPWTGQETQYF
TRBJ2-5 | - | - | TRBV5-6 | TGTGCCAGCAGCTCTCAGTCTATCCGCTACTTC | CASSSQSIRYF
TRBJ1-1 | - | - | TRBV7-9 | TGTGCCAGCAGCAATATAGGGCCGACCATGAACACTGAAGCTTTCTTT | CASSNIGPTMNTEAFF
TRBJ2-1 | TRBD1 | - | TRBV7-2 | TGTGCCAGCAGCGACAGGGTTGTGACCTACAATGAGCAGTTCTTC | CASSDRVVTYNEQFF
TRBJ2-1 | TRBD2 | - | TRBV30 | TGTGCCTGGAAGGACAGGCGGGGGGGCCAGAGTGAGCAGTTCTTC | CAWKDRRGGQSEQFF
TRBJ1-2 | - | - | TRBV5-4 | TGTGCCAGCAGCTTGGTTGGGGGCGCGGGCGGCTACACCTTC | CASSLVGGAGGYTF
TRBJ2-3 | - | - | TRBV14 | TGTGCCAGCAGCCAGCTACCTGGGGGGGCCACAGATACGCAGTATTTT | CASSQLPGGATDTQYF
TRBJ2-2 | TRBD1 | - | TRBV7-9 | TGTGCCAGCAGCCAGGGACAGCCAACCGGGGAGCTGTTTTTT | CASSQGQPTGELFF
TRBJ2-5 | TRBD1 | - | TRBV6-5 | TGTGCCAGCAGCCTACAGGGGATGGAGACCCAGTACTTC | CASSLQGMETQYF